This record covers a single T cell receptor beta chain. The antigen it recognizes is unknown. No clone much larger than this one lies a single base away; base qualities are absent. CDR1 and CDR2, looked up from the germline V gene, are SGHDT and YYEEEE. The CDR3 holds 13 amino acids from the cysteine to the phenylalanine. Here the CDR3 DNA is all that survives: 39 bases in frame from base 1. V is cut by 6 bases and J by 4 bases, and the space between the germline ends is 14 bases. The sample comes from a study of cytomegalovirus exposure and HLA in healthy donors (dated by TCRdb to 2017 to 2019). About the full investigation: In an earlier analysis of roughly 590 of the donors, 276 Gb of sequence data and just under 120 million unique TCR beta sequences from about 179 million T cells were reported. A later analysis re-examined previously published TCR beta repertoires from about 670 donors and added high-resolution HLA genotyping to investigate patterns of TCR occurrence. Roughly 300 gigabases of sequencing data and 91 million or so unique TCR sequences made up an early release that covered fewer than 650 HLA-typed donors. Donor age, sex, ethnicity and CMV serostatus were compiled together with the repertoire data. The study used immunosequencing to profile the T cell repertoires of approximately 630 subjects and linked those repertoires to cytomegalovirus serostatus. Roughly 5 DR-DQ haplotypes were treated as single units for association and clustering because of strong linkage in the cohort. The genetic ancestry cluster associated with self-reported Caucasian donors included 81% of the roughly 400 genotyped donors. Every discovery cohort repertoire had been produced on one sequencing platform. In the later analysis, no new phenotypic data were used to find candidate immune exposures; instead, reliance was placed on TCR beta sequences and their occurrence across donors. Across some 400 genotyped donors of the cohort, an average of 235,054 unique TCR beta nucleotide sequences per donor were sequenced, and around 20% of those sequences were non-productive. The number of typed donors differed by locus: roughly 629-640 for A, B, C, DRB1 and DQB1; approximately 540 for DQA1; around 580 for DPA1; and 450 to 480 for DPB1. Class I and class II HLA loci were covered by the typing at four-digit resolution. The study aimed to test whether cataloging public T cell receptors could reveal signatures of past pathogen exposure. An earlier analysis of 587 of the donors used high-throughput TCR beta sequencing to judge whether each TCR beta V gene segment behaved as functional or pseudogenic. A separate validation cohort of some 130 different subjects was used in addition to the roughly 700-subject first cohort. High-throughput TCR immunosequencing, statistical association of individual TCRs with disease status, and machine learning were combined to predict cytomegalovirus infection status. In a later genetic analysis, genome-wide SNP genotypes for about three fifths of the roughly 670 donors were used, and that subset was treated as a discovery cohort. General study outcomes and caveats: In a later analysis, HLA-associated TCR beta chains showed more clonal expansion and lower generation probabilities than non-associated chains that were equally common. Most CMV-associated TCR beta chains appeared to be HLA-restricted in a later analysis, and the HLA associations seemed to be driven largely by CMV exposure. When HLA alleles, especially DR and DQ, strongly co-occurred, attributing TCR associations to individual alleles was difficult. A total of roughly 160 TCR beta chains were listed by the study as associated with cytomegalovirus. Because HLA typing was missing for some donors at each locus, association tests included only the typed subset. A further reported finding was that TCR beta sequences accurately predicted the HLA-A and HLA-B alleles for most subjects in the first cohort. According to a later analysis, parvovirus B19, influenza, CMV and Epstein-Barr virus appeared linked to several top co-occurrence clusters. In a later genetic analysis, a missense DCLRE1C variant was associated with V-gene and J-gene trimming of TCR beta chains, and the association was replicated in an independent cohort. The presence/absence analyses assumed that sequencing depth was roughly uniform across donors, and that assumption may not be true. The classifier was reported to diagnose cytomegalovirus status with high specificity and sensitivity in both the original and validation cohorts. In a later analysis, around 17,000 TCR beta sequences were associated with specific HLA alleles at a false discovery rate of 0.05. Because the 87-base-pair reads could not distinguish some IMGT-functional V segments, including TRBV6-2 and TRBV6-3, those segments were excluded. In a later genetic analysis, fewer N-insertions in productive TCRs were reported among donors in an Asian-associated ancestry cluster than the roughly 670-donor mean. Over 15 rarely observed V segments, including chromosome 9 orphons, were excluded from the earlier analysis of just under 600 of the donors because counts were too low. A cluster of highly shared sequence variants was judged likely to be a technical artifact of the sequencing pipeline. In an earlier analysis of a few hundred of the donors, most TCR beta V segments were observed in productive rearrangements about 87% or about 30% of the time, broadly matching IMGT annotations. In a later analysis, TCR association rates were found to vary across HLA loci, with the most associated TCRs seen for DRB1 alleles and the fewest for HLA-C alleles. Most TCR sequences were observed very rarely across donors, whereas some public TCRs were present in many individuals. It was suggested by the authors that the approach could potentially be generalized to other disease states and immunological phenotypes. In vitro tests confirmed that a few of the cytomegalovirus-associated TCR beta chains recognize cytomegalovirus antigens. Correlated functional status among segregating V segments might be attributable to linkage disequilibrium, but an unknown experimental factor could not be ruled out. Immune exposure information for the cohort was limited to CMV serostatus. The cohort was sequenced for TCR beta chains only, and without alpha or paired-chain data the features that could be detected were limited.

Library creation used the immunoSEQ multiplex PCR assay. For the multiplex PCR, a mixture combining 60 forward primers for TCR Vbeta segments and 13 reverse primers for TCR Jbeta segments was used. The CDR3 region of rearranged TCR beta genes was amplified from genomic DNA by a multiplex PCR assay. Amplified TCR beta libraries were sequenced as 87-base-pair reads on the Illumina HiSeq System. The study's own analysis went as follows. In a later analysis, tens of millions of unique TCR beta chains were counted across the roughly 670 repertoires, and around 10 million of these chains were shared by at least two donors. A nearest-neighbor algorithm error-corrected the raw reads and collapsed the reads into unique sequences, merging closely related sequences to remove PCR and sequencing errors. CDR3 sequences were aligned to IMGT reference sequences to assign V, D and J gene segments. Each retained sequence needed at least a six-nucleotide match to both a V gene segment and a J gene segment. A rearrangement was called productive if the CDR3 had no stop codons and remained in frame with V and J, and every other rearrangement was called non-productive. CDR3 was defined according to IMGT convention as the region running from the second conserved V-encoded cysteine to the conserved J-encoded phenylalanine. Sequences without an unambiguous match to a single V gene segment were excluded from the earlier analysis of 450 to 750 of the donors. In an earlier analysis of several hundred of the donors, a V segment was called functional when productive rearrangements were above 56.7%, and segregating when the standard deviation between donors exceeded 5%. A statistical classification framework was developed to diagnose cytomegalovirus status using the catalog of TCR beta chain sequences. V and J gene assignment, in a later analysis, came from comparing TCR nucleotide sequences with IMGT/GENE-DB human TR gene sequences. A later analysis assigned CDR3 sequences and most-parsimonious VDJ recombination scenarios with the TCRdist pipeline. In a later analysis, each TCR beta chain was defined by its CDR3 amino acid sequence together with its V-gene family, and reads lacking a unique V-gene family were excluded. In a later analysis, 450 to 600 highly shared, low-generation-probability nucleotide sequences were removed to address suspected cross-contamination and a sequencing artifact. In a later analysis, a clonal expansion index was calculated for each public chain from normalized within-repertoire ranks of inferred template counts. Generation probabilities in a later analysis came from a VDJ recombination model fitted to out-of-frame rearrangements, and those results were checked against IGoR. In a later analysis, TCR-TCR, TCR-HLA and TCR-CMV co-occurrence was scored with hypergeometric tests, and a repertoire-size bias correction was applied to TCR pairs. In a later analysis, false discovery rates were estimated by permuting HLA or CMV assignments 20 times. In a later analysis, co-occurring TCRs were grouped with DBSCAN, and TCRdist sequence similarity was added when clustering was performed within HLA-allele-positive subsets. Repertoires with fewer than 30,000 or more than 120,000 public chains were left out of co-occurrence clustering, as were four to six repertoires with anomalous nucleotide sharing. TCRdb limited this immuneACCESS table to in-frame rearrangements with V and J called. A share of clones is missing; checked studies link under half to unresolved V genes, and the rest is unexplained. V and J calls and clone size are copied from that table; D and trimming were computed from the DNA. The sample has 150,000 to 200,000 clones on record, about 72% of them singletons. The ten biggest clones cover over 1.2% of the sample.

In total, 666 healthy bone marrow donors made up the cohort. At the time of sampling, every cohort member was nominally healthy, though immune exposures that went unrecorded were likely present. The donor tested CMV seronegative, placing the donor among the 300 to 450 seronegative members of the cohort. Each donor provided a peripheral blood sample, and peripheral blood mononuclear cells were used for TCR beta sequencing. Genomic DNA extraction from the blood cell samples was performed with the Qiagen DNeasy Blood Extraction Kit. What was sequenced was PBMCs. The chain couples TRBV5-6 to TRBJ2-7; a tentative D call is TRBD1 (7 bases match). The origin of this receptor is a man aged 55 to 70 in good health and CMV-seronegative. The DNA reads TGTGCCAGCAACCGACAGGGAGGATACGAGCAGTACTTC. This sequence encodes CASNRQGGYEQYF.